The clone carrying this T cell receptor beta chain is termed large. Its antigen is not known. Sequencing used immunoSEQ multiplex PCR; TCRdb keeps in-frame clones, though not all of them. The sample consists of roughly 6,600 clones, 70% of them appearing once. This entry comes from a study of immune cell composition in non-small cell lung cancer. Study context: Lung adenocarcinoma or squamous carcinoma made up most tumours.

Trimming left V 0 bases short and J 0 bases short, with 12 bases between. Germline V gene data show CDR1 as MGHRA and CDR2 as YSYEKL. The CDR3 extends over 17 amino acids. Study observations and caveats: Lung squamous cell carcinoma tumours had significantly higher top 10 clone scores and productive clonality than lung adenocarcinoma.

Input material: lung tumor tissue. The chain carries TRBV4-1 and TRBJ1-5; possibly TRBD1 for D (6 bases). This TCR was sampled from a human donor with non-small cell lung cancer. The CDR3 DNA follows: TGCGCCAGCAGCCAAGACAACCAAGGGGGTAGCAATCAGCCCCAGCATTTT. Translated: CASSQDNQGGSNQPQHF.